This note documents a single T cell receptor (beta chain) sequence. TCRdb recomputed calls from the 5' RACE reads with MiXCR, one row per CDR3 protein. The sample holds under 900,000 distinct CDR3 sequences, about 12% seen once. The sample is drawn from a study of identical twins. Looked up from germline, CDR1 is MNHNS and CDR2 is SASEGT. V dropped 8 bases and J dropped 0; count of bases not matched to a gene: 13. This CDR3 is built from 17 residues. In addition, the sample was reused for a study of yellow fever vaccine responses in identical twins.

V and J are TRBV6-1 and TRBJ2-3; TRBD1 aligns across 8 bases. The clonotype comes from a woman between 18 and 30 years old in good health. Sequenced sample: PBMCs. CDR3 protein: CASAPTGQGASTDTQYF. CDR3 nucleotide sequence: TGTGCCAGCGCCCCCACCGGGCAGGGGGCGAGCACAGATACGCAGTATTTT.